This T cell receptor beta chain was found in a study of shared clonotypes between healthy human individuals. Donors comprised only Caucasian adults living in Nashville, Tennessee. This clone was counted a single time. Only in-frame clones appear in the TCRdb table, and some are missing; sequencing was by immunoSEQ multiplex PCR. The table lists some 1,400,000 clones, about 96% of them singletons, with about 1.2% in the top ten. The V and J ends lost 7 bases and 3 bases, in that order; junction bases with no gene match: 6. CDR3 length equals 14 residues. Germline-derived CDR1 and CDR2 are MNHEY and SVGAGI.

Sequencing used naive CD4+ T cells sorted from blood. Documented subset: CD45RA+ positively selected. This rearrangement joins TRBV6-5 to TRBJ2-7, with 10 bases that match TRBD1. The TCR comes from a man younger than 45 in good health. The CDR3 loop is CASTRTGGIYEQYF. The CDR3 DNA is TGTGCCAGCACCAGGACAGGGGGAATCTACGAGCAGTACTTC.